This T cell receptor (beta chain) was identified during a study of identical twins (dated by TCRdb to 2016 to 2017). Regarding the complete study: The study deep-sequenced TCR alpha and beta repertoires from monozygotic twins, unrelated adults of various ages and cord blood to test whether fetal clonotypes persist. To rule out contamination, the twin experiments were replicated at different times with different library preparation protocols. Summary of the overall study and its limitations: Out-of-frame TCR alpha sharing in monozygotic twins was systematically underestimated by recombination models, whereas sharing between unrelated individuals was in agreement with the recombination models. A weaker excess of twin sharing was found in beta out-of-frame sequences because the signal-to-noise ratio was lowered by fewer shared sequences. Abundant cord blood beta clonotypes carried fewer insertions; young adult naive repertoires showed a weaker similar trend, while memory repertoires showed none. Out-of-frame TCR alpha sequences shared between twins showed an excess of low generation-probability sequences compared with coincidental sharing between unrelated individuals. Invariant T cells such as MAIT and iNKT could partly confound zero-insertion analyses, though diverse VJ usage argued against this for most clonotypes. Because the same donors could not be followed over many years, conclusions were based on cross-sectional statistical analysis.

The CDR1 and CDR2 encoded by the germline V gene are LGHNA and YNFKEQ. The junction carries 11 bases between V and J, which are trimmed by 0 bases and 3 bases respectively. The CDR3, from cysteine to phenylalanine, totals 15 residues. Only CDR3 DNA remains: 45 bases, in frame from the first base. Every donor in the study was a healthy Caucasian. Libraries were prepared through 5' RACE. The listed sequencing device is Illumina HiSeq 2000. Template switching added a universal primer binding site, and the final cDNA carried a unique molecular identifier that allowed TCR cDNA molecules to be counted accurately. Specific primers in the conserved constant-segment region were used to synthesize first-strand cDNA for the TCR alpha and beta chains. Each cDNA library was double barcoded, with a SMART-Mk sample barcode plus Illumina barcodes, to control for contamination. TruSeq adapter sequences and Illumina sample barcodes were added in two successive PCR steps. Sequencing of the TCR alpha and beta cDNA libraries was done on the Illumina HiSeq platform using custom primers. The authors processed their data as follows. MiGEC was used to process raw reads and extract unique molecular identifiers, and MiXCR was used to find CDR3 positions. Recombination models were inferred per individual with the repgenHMM and IGoR tools using an EM algorithm. Shared clonotypes were analyzed with the tcR package in R, and sharing was normalized by the product of cloneset sizes. To study raw recombination free of thymic and clonal selection effects, out-of-frame nonproductive sequences were analyzed. TCRdb cleaned the public reads at Q25 with fastp, built clones with MiXCR and kept in-frame beta chains. Each entry is one CDR3 protein sequence, shown with its most common DNA and genes. These V and J calls rely on TCRdb rather than the paper's analysis. Present in this sample are 1.5 million to 2 million distinct CDR3 sequences, under 35% of which were seen just once. Together, the top ten hold about 0.27% of the sample.

As to this clonotype: Which antigen it targets is not known. Within one base of it there is no much larger clone, and no base qualities were kept.

This receptor was taken from a newborn girl in good health. The chain couples TRBV4-2 to TRBJ1-2; TRBD1 is a weak D gene call, 6 bases matching. What was sequenced was cord blood. The DNA reads as follows: TGTGCCAGCAGCCAAGATCCGGGGGCGGACTATGGCTACACCTTC. Protein translation: CASSQDPGADYGYTF.